The 26 T cell receptor beta chains listed next were all sequenced from one sample in a study of OX40 agonist ivuxolimab in advanced cancers. TCRdb's copy holds only in-frame clones and misses some; the assay was immunoSEQ multiplex PCR. Among roughly 70,000 clones listed, about nine tenths were seen once. The material sequenced was CD4+ or CD8+ T cells sorted from blood, taken in a trial of the OX40 agonist ivuxolimab. Source of these receptors: an adult with an advanced solid tumor such as melanoma, head and neck, liver or kidney cancer.

This clone was observed a few times. This chain joins TRBV27 and TRBJ2-7; D uncertain. Germline CDR1 and CDR2: MNHEY and SMNVEV (reference sequence). With 4 bases removed from V and 4 bases from J, the gap between germline ends came to 11 bases. CDR3 length equals 13 residues. CDR3 in DNA: TGTGCCAGCAGTTCCATTAACGGGTACGAGCAGTACTTC. Its translation is CASSSINGYEQYF.

The V and J genes are TRBV7-8 and TRBJ2-1; 10 nucleotides match TRBD2. CDR3 size: 15 residues. Trimming took 2 bases from V and 7 from J; bases not matched to a gene: 5. The germline V gene has CDR1 SGHVS and CDR2 FQNEAQ. CDR3 sequence reads: CASSLNLAGVNEQFF. The CDR3, as DNA: TGTGCCAGCAGCTTAAATCTAGCGGGAGTGAATGAGCAGTTCTTC. Filled out from reference TRBV7-8 and TRBJ2-1, the complete variable domain reads GAGVSQSPRYKVAKRGQDVALRCDPISGHVSLFWYQQALGQGPEFLTYFQNEAQLDKSGLPSDRFFAERPEGSVSTLKIQRTQQEDSAVYLCASSLNLAGVNEQFFGPGTRLTVL.

This chain joins TRBV30 and TRBJ2-1; TRBD2 matches 7 bases. The CDR3 consists of 19 residues. The germline V gene encodes CDR1 GTSNPN and CDR2 SVGIG (reference sequence). After removal of 0 bases from V and 0 bases from J, the junction contained 14 bases not matched to a gene. Here the CDR3 reads CAWSVPRLASGDSYNEQFF. Here the CDR3 DNA reads TGTGCCTGGAGTGTACCGCGCCTAGCTAGCGGAGACTCCTACAATGAGCAGTTCTTC.

This sequence joins TRBV4-3 and TRBJ1-4; unclear D gene. CDR1 and CDR2 from the germline V gene are LGHNA and YSLEER. The CDR3 consists of 16 residues. V lost 0 bases, J lost 8 bases, and 16 bases lay in between. The CDR3 loop is CASSQDHTAYGEKLFF. In nucleotides, the CDR3 is TGCGCCAGCAGCCAAGACCACACAGCATATGGGGAAAAACTGTTTTTT.

V gene TRBV4-1 combines with J gene TRBJ2-1; the match to TRBD1 covers 7 bases. The J segment lost 0 bases and the V segment lost 2 bases, leaving 10 bases of the junction unmatched. Germline lookup yields CDR1 MGHRA and CDR2 YSYEKL. The CDR3 consists of 18 residues. This CDR3 is CASSQRTLGQSSYNEQFF. In nucleotides, the CDR3 is TGCGCCAGCAGCCAAAGGACCCTGGGACAGAGCTCCTACAATGAGCAGTTCTTC.

The CDR3 spells CASSQEAIEYGNTIYF. CDR3 nucleotide sequence: TGCGCCAGCAGCCAAGAGGCTATCGAGTACGGAAACACCATATATTTT. V usage is TRBV4-1 and J usage is TRBJ1-3; no definite D call. Germline assignment: CDR1 MGHRA and CDR2 YSYEKL. V lost 0 bases and J lost 4, with 13 bases in between. The CDR3 runs 16 residues.

The chain carries TRBV7-9 and TRBJ1-1; no definite D call. Trimming left V 6 bases short and J 3 bases short, with 20 bases between. The CDR3 totals 16 residues. Germline loops: CDR1 SEHNR, CDR2 FQNEAQ (reference sequence). The CDR3 DNA reads TGTGCCAGCAGATTCATGTCTGGGTTAAGGGACACTGAAGCTTTCTTT. Its protein is CASRFMSGLRDTEAFF.

The gene calls are TRBV6-6 and TRBJ2-1; TRBD2 matches 12 bases. The CDR3 is 16 residues long. From germline, CDR1 is MNHNY and CDR2 SVGAGI (reference sequence). The ends lost 5 bases at V and 3 bases at J; junction bases unmatched: 5. The CDR3 is CASSSRTSGNYNEQFF. In DNA form, the CDR3 reads TGTGCCAGCAGTAGTAGGACTAGCGGGAACTACAATGAGCAGTTCTTC.

This clone was seen once. The J gene is TRBJ2-3, the V gene TRBV7-2; possibly TRBD2 for D (6 bases). Germline CDR1 and CDR2: SGHTA and FQGNSA. Trimming pared 4 bases from V and 2 bases from J, leaving 10 bases between. The CDR3 is 14 residues long. DNA of the CDR3: TGTGCCAGCAGCTCGGGACTTACCACAGATACGCAGTATTTT. Residues: CASSSGLTTDTQYF.

The J gene is TRBJ1-2, the V gene TRBV7-9; D remains ambiguous. Germline CDR1 is SEHNR and CDR2 is FQNEAQ (reference sequence). Trimming took off 5 bases at V and 0 bases at J, with 13 bases between the two ends. The CDR3 is 15 residues long. CDR3: CASSPGHNPNYGYTF. The CDR3 DNA follows: TGTGCCAGCAGCCCTGGGCATAACCCTAACTATGGCTACACCTTC.

J is TRBJ2-1 and V is TRBV18; the D is unclear. The CDR3 runs 15 residues. Trimming shortened V by 3 bases and J by 5 bases, and 14 bases separated the two germline ends. Germline V gene data show CDR1 as KGHSH and CDR2 as LQKENI. CDR3 sequence reads: CASSPANGLNNEQFF. The CDR3 DNA reads TGTGCCAGCTCACCCGCAAACGGTTTGAACAATGAGCAGTTCTTC.

The chain uses TRBV18 and TRBJ1-6; 8 bases align to TRBD1. This CDR3 has 14 amino acids. Trimming cost V 4 bases and J 6 bases; bases outside gene matches: 2. CDR1 and CDR2 (germline): KGHSH, LQKENI. The CDR3 region is CASSLGQVNSPLHF. The CDR3 DNA reads as TGTGCCAGCTCACTGGGACAGGTTAATTCACCCCTCCACTTT.

This clone was found a few times. The chain has TRBV6-4 and TRBJ1-5; possible D gene TRBD1, 6 bases. CDR1 is MRHNA and CDR2 is SNTAGT in the germline V gene. The CDR3 extends over 14 amino acids. V lost 4 bases and J lost 3, with 10 bases in between. The CDR3 here is CASSGTGTNQPQHF. As DNA, the CDR3 is TGTGCCAGCAGTGGTACAGGGACCAATCAGCCCCAGCATTTT.

The rearrangement links TRBV28 to TRBJ1-2; D is possibly TRBD1 (5 bases). This CDR3 contains 14 residues. Germline assignment: CDR1 MDHEN and CDR2 SYDVKM. V lost 8 bases to trimming and J lost 5 bases, with 18 bases between them. CDR3 coding DNA: TGTGCCAGCCATGGTGGGGGTATTTTTTATGGCTACACCTTC. This encodes CASHGGGIFYGYTF.

V is TRBV7-3 and J is TRBJ1-1; 8 bases are a match to TRBD1. The CDR3 totals 16 residues. In germline, CDR1 is SGHTA, CDR2 FQGTGA. J lost 3 bases, V lost 5 bases, and 11 bases had no gene match. CDR3 nucleotides: TGTGCCAGCAGCCTCCTCAACCGACAGGGGTACACTGAAGCTTTCTTT. This translates into CASSLLNRQGYTEAFF.

The chain is built from TRBV5-4 and TRBJ2-2, with D perhaps matching TRBD1 or TRBD2 (7 bases each). The V end was cut by 4 bases, the J end by 2 bases, with 15 bases between. The CDR3 has 16 residues. The germline V gene encodes CDR1 SGHNT and CDR2 YYREEE (reference sequence). CDR3 sequence: CASSRQGGPNTGELFF. The CDR3 DNA follows: TGTGCCAGCAGCCGACAGGGAGGGCCCAACACCGGGGAGCTGTTTTTT.

The J gene is TRBJ1-3, the V gene TRBV28; D might be TRBD1 (5 bases). V lost 2 bases and J lost 0, with 11 bases in between. The CDR3 covers 16 residues. Germline assignment: CDR1 MDHEN and CDR2 SYDVKM. CDR3 residues: CASSLGGRGSGNTIYF. As DNA, the CDR3 is TGTGCCAGCAGTTTAGGGGGGAGAGGCTCTGGAAACACCATATATTTT.

The chain recombines TRBV4-3 with TRBJ1-1; TRBD1 might be the D (6 bases). With 0 bases removed from V and 4 bases from J, the gap between germline ends came to 12 bases. Germline CDR1 reads LGHNA; CDR2 reads YSLEER. This CDR3 has 15 residues. CDR3 loop: CASSQESLTGTEAFF. The CDR3, as DNA: TGCGCCAGCAGCCAAGAAAGCCTGACAGGCACTGAAGCTTTCTTT.

The chain has TRBV5-1 and TRBJ1-1; 10 positions agree with TRBD1. The V and J ends lost 0 bases and 5 bases, in that order; junction bases with no gene match: 4. Germline V gives CDR1 SGHRS, CDR2 YFSETQ. The CDR3 loop spans 15 amino acids. Written as DNA, the CDR3 is TGCGCCAGCAGCTTGGGACAGGGGGCCGGAACTGAAGCTTTCTTT. This encodes CASSLGQGAGTEAFF.

The chain recombines TRBV19 with TRBJ1-5; the D is unclear. The V end was cut by 5 bases, the J end by 6 bases, with 14 bases between. This CDR3 spans 14 amino acids. Germline values: CDR1 LNHDA, CDR2 SQIVND (reference sequence). CDR3 sequence (DNA): TGTGCCAGTAGTCCCCTCCTAGACGGTCAGCCCCAGCATTTT. This gives the protein CASSPLLDGQPQHF.

The chain combines TRBV28 with TRBJ1-3; no clear D. The CDR3 extends over 15 amino acids. Trimming shortened V by 6 bases and J by 7 bases, and 19 bases separated the two germline ends. Germline assignment: CDR1 MDHEN and CDR2 SYDVKM. CDR3 DNA sequence: TGTGCCAGCAGGCCTCCGGGATCCGGGATTAACACCATATATTTT. As protein: CASRPPGSGINTIYF. The variable domain in full, completed from reference TRBV28 and TRBJ1-3, reads DVKVTQSSRYLVKRTGEKVFLECVQDMDHENMFWYRQDPGLGLRLIYFSYDVKMKEKGDIPEGYSVSREKKERFSLILESASTNQTSMYLCASRPPGSGINTIYFGEGSWLTVV.

This clone appeared once. The chain carries TRBV7-7 and TRBJ2-2; TRBD2 aligns across 8 bases. This CDR3 contains 16 residues. Germline values: CDR1 SSHAT, CDR2 FNYEAQ (reference sequence). With V trimmed by 5 bases and J by 2 bases, 7 bases remained unmatched. The CDR3 protein is CASSLGGAANTGELFF. Written as DNA, the CDR3 is TGTGCCAGCAGCCTCGGGGGGGCTGCCAACACCGGGGAGCTGTTTTTT.

The chain links TRBV4-1 to TRBJ1-1, with D perhaps TRBD1 (6 bases). The CDR3 totals 19 residues. The germline V and J ends were trimmed by 2 bases and 0 bases, with 22 bases remaining between them. CDR1 is MGHRA and CDR2 is YSYEKL in the germline V gene. The CDR3 region is CASSQNPTGQSTMNTEAFF. CDR3 nucleotide sequence: TGCGCCAGCAGCCAAAATCCAACCGGACAGTCCACCATGAACACTGAAGCTTTCTTT.

This chain links TRBV2 with TRBJ2-5, with 9 bases aligning to TRBD2. From germline, CDR1 is SNHLY and CDR2 FYNNEI. Trimming took 8 bases from V and 4 from J; bases not matched to a gene: 8. The CDR3 has 14 residues. The CDR3 DNA is TGTGCCAGCCTGGGCGGGGGGGCCGGAGAGACCCAGTACTTC. This sequence encodes CASLGGGAGETQYF.

The V and J genes are TRBV5-4 and TRBJ1-6, with D tentatively TRBD1 (5 bases). Trimming shortened V by 7 bases and J by 5 bases, and 10 bases separated the two germline ends. Germline V gene lookup returns CDR1 SGHNT and CDR2 YYREEE (reference sequence). The length of the CDR3 is 13 residues. The CDR3 DNA sequence: TGTGCCAGCGGGGGGGGGAATAATTCACCCCTCCACTTT. Protein product: CASGGGNNSPLHF.

This clone was observed once. J is TRBJ1-1 and V is TRBV5-8; D possibly corresponds to TRBD1 (6 bases). The V gene's germline CDR1 is SGHTS and CDR2 YDEGEE. V dropped 1 base and J dropped 9 bases, with 25 bases sitting between them. This CDR3 comprises 17 residues. The chain's CDR3 is CASSLRGEGGHRGKAFF. As DNA, the CDR3 is TGTGCCAGCAGCTTGAGGGGAGAGGGGGGGCATCGAGGGAAAGCTTTCTTT.